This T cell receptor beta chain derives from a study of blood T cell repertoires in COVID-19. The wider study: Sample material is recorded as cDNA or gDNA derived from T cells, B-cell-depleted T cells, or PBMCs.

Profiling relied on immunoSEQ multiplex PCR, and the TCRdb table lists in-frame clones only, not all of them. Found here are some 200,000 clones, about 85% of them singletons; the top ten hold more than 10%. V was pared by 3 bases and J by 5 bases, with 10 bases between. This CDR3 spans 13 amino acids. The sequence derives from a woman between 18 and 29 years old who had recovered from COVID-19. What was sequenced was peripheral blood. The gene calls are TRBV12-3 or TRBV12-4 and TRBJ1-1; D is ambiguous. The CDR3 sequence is CASSLGRRTEAFF. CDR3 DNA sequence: TGTGCCAGCAGTTTGGGCAGGAGGACTGAAGCTTTCTTT.